This T cell receptor (beta chain) was found in a study of T cell changes during pregnancy in multiple sclerosis (dated by TCRdb to between 2018 and 2021). Notes on the research overall: The study looked at changes in the T cell repertoire across pregnancy in women with multiple sclerosis.

V and J lose 3 bases and 2 bases, and a span of 11 bases separates them. Including the terminal cysteine and phenylalanine, the CDR3 comprises 15 residues. Left in the record is the CDR3 DNA by itself, 45 bases read in frame from the first base. For CDR1 and CDR2, the germline V gene (reference sequence) lists LNHDA and SQIVND. The library was obtained by the immunoSEQ multiplex PCR assay. Held by TCRdb, this immuneACCESS table contains in-frame sequences only and omits some clones. Under half of the omission traces to an unresolved V gene where checked; the cause of the rest is unknown. In all, the sample holds about 110,000 clones, and around 93% of those were seen once. Less than 2% of the sample rests with the top ten. In regard to this clone: Its antigen is unknown. Base quality data are lacking; no much larger clone is found one base away.

The specimen was peripheral blood, collected after pregnancy. Rearrangement joined TRBV19 to TRBJ1-5; TRBD1 is possibly the D segment (5 matching bases). This TCR was sampled from a female donor with multiple sclerosis, enrolled in a pregnancy study. The nucleotides read TGTGCCAGTAGTATCTCGGGGGATGGCAATCAGCCCCAGCATTTT. This translates into CASSISGDGNQPQHF.